Listed here is a single T cell receptor beta chain. As originally analysed: Researchers report that nucleated cell counts were estimated from reference gene primer amplification. The assay was immunoSEQ multiplex PCR, and TCRdb's table has in-frame clones only and misses some. The V and J calls and clone size are taken from that table; D and trimming were inferred from the DNA. The table includes tens of thousands of clones, roughly 78% detected once. This sample was included in a study of blood T cell repertoires in COVID-19. About the study: From T cells, B-cell-depleted T cells, or PBMCs came the material, which was cDNA or gDNA.

The TCR originated in a human donor in a cohort sampled during active COVID-19. The sample consisted of peripheral blood.

The CDR3 DNA reads as TGTGCCAGCTCACCATCCCAGGCCGAAATGAGCTATGGCTACACCTTC. It translates to CASSPSQAEMSYGYTF. The V call is TRBV18, the J call TRBJ1-2; no firm D call. V lost 2 bases to trimming and J lost 4 bases, with 17 bases between them. There are 16 residues in the CDR3. The germline CDR1 and CDR2 sequences are KGHSH and LQKENI.